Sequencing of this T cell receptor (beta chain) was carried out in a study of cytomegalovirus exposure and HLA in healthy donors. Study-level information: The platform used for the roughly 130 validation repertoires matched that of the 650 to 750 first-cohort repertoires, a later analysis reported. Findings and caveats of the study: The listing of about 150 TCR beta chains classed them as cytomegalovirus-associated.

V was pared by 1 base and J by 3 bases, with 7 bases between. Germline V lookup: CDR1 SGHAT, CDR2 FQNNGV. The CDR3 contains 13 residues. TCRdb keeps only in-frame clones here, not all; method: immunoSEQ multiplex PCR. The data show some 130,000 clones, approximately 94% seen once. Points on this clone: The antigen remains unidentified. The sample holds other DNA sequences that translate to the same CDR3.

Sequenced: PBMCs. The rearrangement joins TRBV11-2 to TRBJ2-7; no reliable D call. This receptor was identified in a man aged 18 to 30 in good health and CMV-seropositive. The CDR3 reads CASSLALSYEQYF. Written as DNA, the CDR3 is TGTGCCAGCAGCTTAGCACTTAGCTACGAGCAGTACTTC.